This T cell receptor (beta chain) was sequenced for a study of PD-1 blockade in classical Hodgkin lymphoma. Each and every patient relapsed after autologous stem cell transplantation, and patients got differing brentuximab vedotin exposure. Assay: immunoSEQ multiplex PCR; the TCRdb copy retains only in-frame clones and omits some. The repertoire holds thousands of clones, with around three fifths as singletons. The source was peripheral blood mononuclear cells (PBMCs), collected at baseline. This sequence originates from a human donor with classical Hodgkin lymphoma.

CDR3: CASSLYSGGYNEQFF. CDR3 coding DNA: TGTGCCAGCAGCCTTTATAGCGGGGGCTACAATGAGCAGTTCTTC. J is TRBJ2-1 and V is TRBV2; TRBD2 matches at 9 bases. Per germline, CDR1 SNHLY and CDR2 FYNNEI. Trimming at V came to 6 bases and at J to 3 bases, leaving 6 bases not matched to a gene. CDR3 size: 15 residues.